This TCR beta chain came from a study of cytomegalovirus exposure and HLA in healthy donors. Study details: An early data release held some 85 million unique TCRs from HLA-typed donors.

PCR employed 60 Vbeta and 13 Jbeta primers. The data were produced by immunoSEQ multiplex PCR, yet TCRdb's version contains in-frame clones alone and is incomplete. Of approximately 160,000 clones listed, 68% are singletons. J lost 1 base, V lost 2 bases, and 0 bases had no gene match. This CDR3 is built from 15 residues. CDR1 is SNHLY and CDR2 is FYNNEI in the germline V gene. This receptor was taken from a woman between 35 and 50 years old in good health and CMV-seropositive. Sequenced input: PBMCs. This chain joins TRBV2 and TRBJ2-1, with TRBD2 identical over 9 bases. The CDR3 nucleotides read TGTGCCAGCAGTGAACTAGCGGGATCCTACAATGAGCAGTTCTTC. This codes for CASSELAGSYNEQFF.